This T cell receptor beta chain was observed in a study of T cell responses to AZD1222 COVID-19 vaccine. Repertoires were generated with immunoSEQ multiplex PCR, while TCRdb's copy carries only in-frame clones and drops some. The sample gives fewer than 200,000 clones, roughly 92% of which show up once; about 1.8% is in the top ten. Regarding the study as a whole: With dominance at 160-218 and 743-854, vaccine-associated CD4 TCRs spanned spike.

As for this clone: What it recognizes is unknown.

This CDR3 contains 16 residues. Germline lookup yields CDR1 KGHDR and CDR2 SFDVKD. Trimming removed 4 bases from V and 5 bases from J; junction bases left unmatched: 10. Recipients boosted at about 4 weeks or about 12 weeks are pooled. This TCR derives from an adult who received the AZD1222 COVID-19 vaccine. Here the sequenced sample was peripheral blood, taken 28 days after the second AZD1222 dose. The rearrangement uses TRBV24-1 and TRBJ2-3; 8 nucleotides agree with TRBD2. The CDR3 sequence is CATSDPGRGGVDTQYF. The CDR3 bases are TGTGCCACCAGTGACCCCGGTCGGGGGGGCGTAGATACGCAGTATTTT.